One sample yielded the 17 T cell receptor beta chains listed below, sequenced in a study of CD8 T cells in Susac syndrome. Random hexamers were used to reverse transcribe an amount of roughly 0.45 to 1 ug RNA. TCRdb independently ran MiXCR on the immunoSEQ multiplex PCR reads; one entry per CDR3 protein. The sample comprises 130,000 to 150,000 distinct CDR3 sequences, under 97% of which are singletons, and over 0.075% rests with the top ten. The sequenced sample consisted of CD4+ T cells from PBMCs. These receptors were collected from a human donor with Susac syndrome.

V gene TRBV7-8 combines with J gene TRBJ1-6, with D perhaps TRBD1 (5 bases). The germline V gene encodes CDR1 SGHVS and CDR2 FQNEAQ. The CDR3 contains 16 residues. Trimming took 2 bases from V and 6 from J, leaving 14 bases between them. The CDR3, as DNA: TGTGCCAGCAGCTTACGAAGGGACTTCACTAATTCACCCCTCCACTTT. Translation gives CASSLRRDFTNSPLHF.

The chain uses TRBV20-1 and TRBJ2-3; D may match TRBD1 or TRBD2 (5 bases each). In germline, CDR1 is DFQATT, CDR2 SNEGSKA (reference sequence). V gave up 3 bases and J gave up 5 bases, with 15 bases separating them. CDR3 length equals 14 residues. CDR3 loop: CSASSPLGEDTQYF. CDR3 DNA: TGCAGTGCTAGTTCTCCGCTGGGGGAAGATACGCAGTATTTT.

This chain connects TRBV7-2 to TRBJ2-7; D remains ambiguous. The CDR3 has 14 residues. The germline V gene has CDR1 SGHTA and CDR2 FQGNSA. V shed 2 bases and J shed 4 bases, with 12 bases lying between them. CDR3 DNA: TGTGCCAGCAGCTTAACCTCACTACCTTACGAGCAGTACTTC. Protein product: CASSLTSLPYEQYF.

The chain links TRBV12-3 or TRBV12-4 to TRBJ2-7, with TRBD2 matching over 9 bases. This CDR3 comprises 14 residues. V lost 5 bases and J lost 2; bases outside the gene matches: 4. CDR3 loop: CASSISGSPYEQYF. CDR3 in DNA: TGTGCCAGCAGTATTAGCGGGAGTCCCTACGAGCAGTACTTC.

The chain links TRBV20-1 to TRBJ2-5; a weak D match, TRBD2 (5 bases). Germline CDR1 and CDR2: DFQATT and SNEGSKA (reference sequence). This CDR3 comprises 15 residues. V was clipped by 7 bases and J by 4 bases, with 22 bases between them. For the CDR3, the DNA is TGCAGTGAAGAGGTGATGAGAGTTCGGGGAGAGACCCAGTACTTC. Amino acids: CSEEVMRVRGETQYF.

This chain uses TRBV29-1 with TRBJ1-1; D unresolved. Trimming took off 4 bases at V and 1 base at J, with 13 bases between the two ends. The germline V gene has CDR1 SQVTM and CDR2 ANQGSEA. CDR3 length: 14 residues. The CDR3 sequence is CSVAPRASNTEAFF. The DNA of the CDR3 is TGCAGCGTTGCCCCCCGGGCCTCGAACACTGAAGCTTTCTTT.

The V and J genes are TRBV7-2 and TRBJ2-3; a weak D match, TRBD2 (5 bases). Trimming removed 0 bases from V and 1 base from J, with 5 bases in between. The CDR3 totals 14 residues. CDR1 is SGHTA and CDR2 is FQGNSA in the germline V gene. CDR3 sequence: CASSLAGGTDTQYF. The DNA for the CDR3 is TGTGCCAGCAGCTTAGCGGGAGGCACAGATACGCAGTATTTT.

The CDR3, as DNA: TGCAGCGGTCTAGCGGGAGGTAATGAGCAGTTCTTC. The encoded protein is CSGLAGGNEQFF. The rearrangement joins TRBV29-1 to TRBJ2-1; 11 nucleotides align to TRBD2. Germline CDR1 is SQVTM and CDR2 is ANQGSEA. The CDR3 extends over 12 amino acids. V gave up 7 bases and J gave up 7 bases; unmatched junction bases: 3.

This chain uses TRBV3-1 with TRBJ2-1; D call uncertain. The CDR3 has 11 residues. Germline V lookup: CDR1 LGHDT, CDR2 YNNKEL (reference sequence). Trimming took 1 base from V and 9 from J, leaving 4 bases between them. CDR3 loop: CASSQVGEQFF. CDR3 nucleotide sequence: TGTGCCAGCAGCCAAGTTGGTGAGCAGTTCTTC.

The V and J genes are TRBV25-1 and TRBJ1-1; D gene ambiguous. The germline gives CDR1 MGHDK, CDR2 SYGVNS. CDR3 length equals 11 residues. The V end lost 4 bases, the J end lost 7 bases, and 7 bases lay between the germline ends. The DNA of the CDR3 is TGTGCCAGCAGTGCTCACAGTGAAGCTTTCTTT. Translation: CASSAHSEAFF.

This chain uses TRBV3-1 with TRBJ2-5; 9 nucleotides agree with TRBD2. The CDR3 extends over 16 amino acids. J gave up 5 bases and V 7 bases, and 14 bases lay outside the gene matches. Germline V gives CDR1 LGHDT, CDR2 YNNKEL (reference sequence). CDR3 in amino acids: CASTSASGGPVETQYF. CDR3 nucleotides: TGTGCCAGCACCTCGGCGAGCGGGGGGCCCGTTGAGACCCAGTACTTC.

The chain uses TRBV25-1 and TRBJ2-7, with 10 bases that match TRBD1. There are 14 residues in the CDR3. With V trimmed by 8 bases and J by 6 bases, 10 bases remained unmatched. Germline CDR1 reads MGHDK; CDR2 reads SYGVNS. The CDR3 protein is CASSVGTGAGEQYF. The CDR3 DNA is TGTGCCAGCTCCGTTGGGACAGGGGCCGGCGAGCAGTACTTC.

This rearrangement joins TRBV24-1 to TRBJ2-1; no clear D gene. Germline V gene lookup returns CDR1 KGHDR and CDR2 SFDVKD. The V end lost 9 bases, the J end lost 7 bases, and 15 bases lay between the germline ends. The CDR3 totals 13 residues. The CDR3 loop is CATGIGSVNEQFF. The CDR3 DNA sequence: TGTGCCACCGGTATTGGAAGCGTGAATGAGCAGTTCTTC.

The V and J genes are TRBV6-1 and TRBJ1-1, with D perhaps TRBD1 (5 bases). The CDR3 is 13 amino acids. The V end was cut by 6 bases, the J end by 2 bases, with 10 bases between. In germline, CDR1 is MNHNS, CDR2 SASEGT. The CDR3 is CASSLRENTEAFF. The CDR3 DNA sequence: TGTGCCAGCAGCCTCAGGGAAAACACTGAAGCTTTCTTT.

The CDR3 DNA reads as TGTGCCAGCAGTTGGGGGGGTAGCGGGGTCGAGCAGTACTTC. It specifies CASSWGGSGVEQYF. This chain uses TRBV12-3 or TRBV12-4 with TRBJ2-7; TRBD2 aligns across 8 bases. The CDR3 totals 14 residues. After removal of 4 bases from V and 6 bases from J, the junction contained 8 bases not matched to a gene.

This clonotype was seen only once. The gene calls are TRBV9 and TRBJ2-7, with TRBD2 matching 14 bases. Germline-derived CDR1 and CDR2 are SGDLS and YYNGEE. V shed 4 bases, J shed 3 bases, and the junction held 6 bases outside the gene matches. This CDR3 is built from 16 residues. The DNA for the CDR3 is TGTGCCAGCAGCAAGGGGACTAGCGGGAGTCTCTACGAGCAGTACTTC. Its translation is CASSKGTSGSLYEQYF.

On this clonotype: The germline gene is not matched at one end of the junction; a read error may be the cause. The V call is TRBV9, the J call TRBJ2-7, with D possibly being TRBD1 (6 bases). This CDR3 contains 13 residues. CDR1 and CDR2 (germline): SGDLS, YYNGEE. The CDR3 spells CASNRDGDYEQYF. DNA for the CDR3: TGTGCCAGCAACAGGGACGGAGACTACGAACAGTACTTC.